A selection of T cell receptor beta chains follows, all from one sample in a study of regulatory T cells in long-lasting Graves disease. TCRdb re-called the multiplex PCR reads with MiXCR, one entry per CDR3 protein. The sample holds 400,000 to 450,000 distinct CDR3 sequences, 15% seen once. Separately, the same data were catalogued under a study of T cells in Graves' hyperthyroidism and ophthalmopathy.

This specimen consisted of peripheral blood mononuclear cells (PBMCs), obtained at new diagnosis, from a patient treated with antithyroid drugs. These TCRs come from a woman in her thirties with Graves disease. Each CDR3 is given with its conserved first and last residue. D genes are given only for firm matches. Clone size is given for some rows only: seen once, a few or many times, or a class if the clone is expanded.

v_gene	abundance	d_gene	j_gene	CDR3nt	CDR3aa
TRBV7-8	NA	TRBD2	TRBJ2-7	TGTGCCAGCAGCCGTCCCGATAGCGGGAGAGGAACCTACGAGCAGTACTTC	CASSRPDSGRGTYEQYF
TRBV7-9	few	TRBD1	TRBJ2-1	TGTACCAGCAGCGGAAGGACAGGGGGTTCCTACAATGAGCAGTTCTTC	CTSSGRTGGSYNEQFF
TRBV9	few	NA	TRBJ2-5	TGTGCCAGCAGCCCTTCGGTGGGAGGGGGGACCCTAGAGACCCAGTACTTC	CASSPSVGGGTLETQYF
TRBV30	many	NA	TRBJ2-7	TGTGCCTGGAGTGTAGGTGGCCTAACCTCCTACGAGCAGTACTTC	CAWSVGGLTSYEQYF
TRBV7-6	few	TRBD2	TRBJ2-7	TGTGCCAGCAGCTTAGGGACTAGCGGGAGTCTCGAGCAGTACTTC	CASSLGTSGSLEQYF
TRBV5-6	few	TRBD2	TRBJ2-3	TGTGCCAGCAGGGCTAGCGGACGCACAGATACGCAGTATTTT	CASRASGRTDTQYF
TRBV7-2	NA	NA	TRBJ2-5	TGTGCCAGCAGCTTAGCATCTCGGACGATCCAGGAGACCCAGTACTTC	CASSLASRTIQETQYF
TRBV11-2	many	TRBD2	TRBJ2-7	TGTGCCAGCAGAGAACTGGGACTAGCCCCCCACGAGCAGTACTTC	CASRELGLAPHEQYF
TRBV7-2	NA	NA	TRBJ1-3	TGTGCCAGCAGCTTAGTAGGACCGCCACTTTCATCCGGAAACACCATATATTTT	CASSLVGPPLSSGNTIYF
TRBV20-1	few	NA	TRBJ1-2	TGCAGTGCCCCACAGATGGGGGGGGGGATTGGCGGTGGCTACACCTTC	CSAPQMGGGIGGGYTF
TRBV28	many	NA	TRBJ1-5	TGTGCCAGCAGTTTATTAGGCAATCAGCCCCAGCATTTT	CASSLLGNQPQHF
TRBV6-1	NA	NA	TRBJ2-1	TGTGCCAGCAGACGAGGGGGAGTAGGGGTCGGGACAAATGAGCAGTTCTTC	CASRRGGVGVGTNEQFF
TRBV27	many	NA	TRBJ1-2	TGTGCCAGCAGTTTACAGGGAGGCTATGGCTACACCTTC	CASSLQGGYGYTF
TRBV7-9	NA	NA	TRBJ2-1	TGTGCCAGCAGCCCCTTTAAAGGGGGTGAGCAGTTCTTC	CASSPFKGGEQFF
TRBV14	many	NA	TRBJ2-3	TGTGCCAGCAGCCTTGACCGATACACAGATACGCAGTATTTT	CASSLDRYTDTQYF
TRBV13	few	TRBD2	TRBJ2-2	TGTGCCAGCAGCACGAGCGGGACTAGCGGGAGTGCCGGGGAGCTGTTTTTT	CASSTSGTSGSAGELFF
TRBV6-1	many	NA	TRBJ2-5	TGTGCCAGCAGTATAATAGGGGGACAAGAGACCCAGTACTTC	CASSIIGGQETQYF
TRBV24-1	many	TRBD2	TRBJ2-3	TGTGCCACCAGTGATCCCGGACTAGTTACAGATACGCAGTATTTT	CATSDPGLVTDTQYF
TRBV11-2	few	NA	TRBJ2-1	TGTGCCAGCAGCCCAAAATCAGAGCAGTTCTTC	CASSPKSEQFF
TRBV2	many	NA	TRBJ2-2	TGTGCCAGCAGAGGCAACACCGGGGAGCTGTTTTTT	CASRGNTGELFF
TRBV7-2	many	TRBD1	TRBJ2-1	TGTGCCAGCAGCTTAGCCGGGACAGGGGGTTATGAGCAGTTCTTC	CASSLAGTGGYEQFF
TRBV5-1	NA	NA	TRBJ2-5	TGCGCCAGCAGCGGCCAGTTGGAAGAGACCCAGCACTTC	CASSGQLEETQHF
TRBV29-1	few	NA	TRBJ2-2	TGCAGCGTTGCCCATGTACAGAACACCGGGGAGCTGTTTTTT	CSVAHVQNTGELFF
TRBV19	NA	TRBD2	TRBJ2-7	TGTGCCAGTAGTATAGAGGGACTAGCGGGAGGAAAGCAGTACTTC	CASSIEGLAGGKQYF
TRBV4-1	NA	TRBD2	TRBJ2-1	TGCGCCAGCAGCCAAGGGGTCCCACGGGGGGTTAGAAATGAGCAGTTCTTC	CASSQGVPRGVRNEQFF
TRBV11-2	NA	NA	TRBJ2-5	TGTGCCAGCAGGAGCACTCAGGGTCTGGGCCAGTACTTC	CASRSTQGLGQYF
TRBV20-1	NA	TRBD2	TRBJ2-7	TGCAGTGGTCTGCCTAGCGGGGGGAGGAACTACGAGCAGTACTTC	CSGLPSGGRNYEQYF
TRBV20-1	NA	NA	TRBJ2-2	TGCAGTGCTAGGGACACCGGACGAGAAAACACCGGGGAGCTGTTTTTT	CSARDTGRENTGELFF
TRBV24-1	NA	NA	TRBJ2-1	TGTGCCACCAGTGATTTCGGGAGGACAGGGAATGAGCAGTTCTTC	CATSDFGRTGNEQFF
TRBV20-1	many	NA	TRBJ2-5	TGCAGTGCTACAATCTCCGGAGTAGAGACCCAGTACTTC	CSATISGVETQYF
TRBV3-1	many	NA	TRBJ1-3	TGTGCCAGCAGCCCGACAGTTGCTGGAAACACCATATATTTT	CASSPTVAGNTIYF
TRBV20-1	many	TRBD2	TRBJ2-3	TGCAGTGCTTCCCTAGCGGGATTAGATACGCAGTATTTT	CSASLAGLDTQYF
TRBV19	NA	TRBD2	TRBJ2-1	TGTGCCAGTAGTATAGAGTCAACTAGCGCAGCCGAGCGGTTCTTC	CASSIESTSAAERFF
TRBV7-8	few	NA	TRBJ2-7	TGTGCCAGCAGCTTAGGGAACAGTCCCGGGTCCTACGAGCAGTACTTC	CASSLGNSPGSYEQYF
TRBV12-3/TRBV12-4	many	NA	TRBJ2-7	TGTGCCAGCAGCATGACATCCTACGAGCAGTACTTC	CASSMTSYEQYF
TRBV10-3	NA	TRBD2	TRBJ2-7	TGTGCCATCAGATATAGCGGGGGACGCGAGCAGTACTTC	CAIRYSGGREQYF
TRBV12-3/TRBV12-4	many	TRBD1	TRBJ1-5	TGTGCCAGCAGTTTAGGTCTGGGGACAGGGGTAGTTCAGCCCCAGCATTTT	CASSLGLGTGVVQPQHF
TRBV12-3/TRBV12-4	many	NA	TRBJ2-7	TGTGCCAGCAGTTTTGGTACGGAGCTCTCCTCCTCCGAGCAGTACTTC	CASSFGTELSSSEQYF
TRBV30	NA	TRBD2	TRBJ2-2	TGTGCCTGGGAACTAGCGCCGAACACCGGGGAGCTGTTTTTT	CAWELAPNTGELFF
TRBV6-1	many	NA	TRBJ2-7	TGTGCCAGCAGTGATCCGGTGTTTGATCCCTACGAGCAGTACTTC	CASSDPVFDPYEQYF
TRBV28	many	NA	TRBJ2-7	TGTGCCAGCAGTTTATTGGGCAGGGAGCAGTACTTC	CASSLLGREQYF
TRBV9	few	NA	TRBJ2-5	TGTGCCAGCAGCGGGGACTCGGGGGCCCAGTACTTC	CASSGDSGAQYF
TRBV30	many	NA	TRBJ2-1	TGTGCCTGGAGCTACTACAATGAGCAGTTCTTC	CAWSYYNEQFF
TRBV12-3/TRBV12-4	many	NA	TRBJ2-5	TGTGCCAGCAGACTCCGGGGTACACAAGAGACCCAGTACTTC	CASRLRGTQETQYF
TRBV4-2	NA	NA	TRBJ1-1	TGTGCCAGCAGCCAAGTCCGGGCAGGGGACACTGAAGCTTTCTTT	CASSQVRAGDTEAFF
TRBV10-3	NA	TRBD1	TRBJ1-6	TGTGCCATCAGCAGCCGGGACAGAGATTCACCCCTCCACTTT	CAISSRDRDSPLHF
TRBV6-1	many	TRBD1	TRBJ1-1	TGTGCCAGCAGTCACCTGGGGACAGAAAGGGAAGCTTTCTTT	CASSHLGTEREAFF
TRBV2	many	NA	TRBJ1-4	TGTGCCAGCAAGGAGAGGGTAGAGGAAAAACTGTTTTTT	CASKERVEEKLFF
TRBV9	NA	TRBD2	TRBJ2-1	TGTGCCAGCAGCGCGAAGGGGGGGACTAGCGGCCTCAATGAGCAGTTCTTC	CASSAKGGTSGLNEQFF
TRBV5-4	NA	TRBD1	TRBJ2-4	TGTGCCAGCAGCTTGGCCGGGACAGGGGCGGGAAAAAACATTCAGTACTTC	CASSLAGTGAGKNIQYF
TRBV2	NA	TRBD2	TRBJ2-1	TGTGCCAGCAGTGTGCTAGCGGGAGTAGGAAACAATGAGCAGTTCTTC	CASSVLAGVGNNEQFF
TRBV30	many	NA	TRBJ2-2	TGTGCCTGGACTAACACCGGGGAGCTGTTTTTT	CAWTNTGELFF
TRBV28	many	TRBD2	TRBJ2-3	TGTGCCAGCACGGGGACTACGGATACGCAGTATTTT	CASTGTTDTQYF
TRBV3-1	many	NA	TRBJ2-1	TGTGCCAGCAGGAGCGCAGGGTCCAATGAGCAGTTCTTC	CASRSAGSNEQFF
TRBV29-1	many	TRBD1	TRBJ2-5	TGCAGCGTTGAATCCGTTCGACAGGGGACGGGTGAGACCCAGTACTTC	CSVESVRQGTGETQYF